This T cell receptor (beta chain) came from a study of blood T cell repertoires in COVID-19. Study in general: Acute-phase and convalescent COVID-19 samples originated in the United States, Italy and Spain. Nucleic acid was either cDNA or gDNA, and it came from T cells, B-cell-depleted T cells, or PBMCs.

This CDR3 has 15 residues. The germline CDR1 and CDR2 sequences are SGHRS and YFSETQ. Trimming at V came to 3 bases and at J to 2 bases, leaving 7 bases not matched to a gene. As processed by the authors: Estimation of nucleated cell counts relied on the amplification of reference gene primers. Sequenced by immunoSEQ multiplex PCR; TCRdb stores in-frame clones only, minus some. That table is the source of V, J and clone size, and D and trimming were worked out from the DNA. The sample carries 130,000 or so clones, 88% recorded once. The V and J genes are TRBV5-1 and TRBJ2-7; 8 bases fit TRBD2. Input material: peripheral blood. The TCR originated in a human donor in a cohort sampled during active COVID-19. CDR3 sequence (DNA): TGCGCCAGCAGCTCCACTAGCGGTCTAGCCTACGAGCAGTACTTC. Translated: CASSSTSGLAYEQYF.